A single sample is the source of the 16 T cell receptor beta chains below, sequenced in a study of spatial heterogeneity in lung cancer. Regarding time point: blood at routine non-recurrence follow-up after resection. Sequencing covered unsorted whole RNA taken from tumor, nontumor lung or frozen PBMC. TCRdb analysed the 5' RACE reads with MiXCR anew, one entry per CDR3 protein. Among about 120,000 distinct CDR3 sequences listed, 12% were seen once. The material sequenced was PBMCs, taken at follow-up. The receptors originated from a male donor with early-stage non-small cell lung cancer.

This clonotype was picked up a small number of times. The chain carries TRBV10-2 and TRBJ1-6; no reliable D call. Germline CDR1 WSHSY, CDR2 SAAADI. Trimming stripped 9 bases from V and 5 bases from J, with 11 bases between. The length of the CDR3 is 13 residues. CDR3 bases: TGCGCCAGTCAGGTCCGTGATAATTCACCCCTCCACTTT. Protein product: CASQVRDNSPLHF.

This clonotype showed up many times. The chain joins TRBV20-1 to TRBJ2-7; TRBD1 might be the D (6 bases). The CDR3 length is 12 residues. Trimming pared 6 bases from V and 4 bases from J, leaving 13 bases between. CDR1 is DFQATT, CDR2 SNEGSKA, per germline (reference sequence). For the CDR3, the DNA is TGCAGTGCCATCGGACAGCAGTACGAGCAGTACTTC. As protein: CSAIGQQYEQYF.

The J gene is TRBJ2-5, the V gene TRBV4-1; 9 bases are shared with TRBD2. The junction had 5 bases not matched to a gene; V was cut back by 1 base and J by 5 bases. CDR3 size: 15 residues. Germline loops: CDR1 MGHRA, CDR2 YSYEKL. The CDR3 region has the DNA TGCGCCAGCAGCCAAGGGGCGGGGGGGCCGGAGACCCAGTACTTC. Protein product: CASSQGAGGPETQYF.

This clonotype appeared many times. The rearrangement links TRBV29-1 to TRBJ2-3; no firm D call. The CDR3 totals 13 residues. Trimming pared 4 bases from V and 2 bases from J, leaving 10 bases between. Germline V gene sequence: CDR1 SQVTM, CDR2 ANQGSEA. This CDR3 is CSVARRNTDTQYF. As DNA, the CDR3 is TGCAGCGTTGCTAGGAGAAACACAGATACGCAGTATTTT.

The CDR3 region is CAWTLRGSPGNTIYF. The CDR3 DNA sequence: TGTGCCTGGACCCTGAGAGGGTCACCTGGAAACACCATATATTTT. The chain has TRBV30 and TRBJ1-3; D unclear. Deletions cut 4 bases from V and 2 bases from J, with 15 bases between. The CDR3 has 15 amino acids. In germline, CDR1 is GTSNPN, CDR2 SVGIG (reference sequence). The variable domain in full, with the rest retrieved from reference TRBV30 and TRBJ1-3, is SQTIHQWPATLVQPVGSPLSLECTVEGTSNPNLYWYRQAAGRGLQLLFYSVGIGQISSEVPQNLSASRPQDRQFILSSKKLLLSDSGFYLCAWTLRGSPGNTIYFGEGSWLTVV.

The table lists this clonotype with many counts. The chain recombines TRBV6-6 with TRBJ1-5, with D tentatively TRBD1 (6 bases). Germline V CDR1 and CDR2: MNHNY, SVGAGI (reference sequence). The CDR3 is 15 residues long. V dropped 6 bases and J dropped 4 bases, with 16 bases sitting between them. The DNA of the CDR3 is TGTGCCAGCAGGGACAGACCATCTCTAAATCAGCCCCAGCATTTT. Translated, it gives CASRDRPSLNQPQHF.

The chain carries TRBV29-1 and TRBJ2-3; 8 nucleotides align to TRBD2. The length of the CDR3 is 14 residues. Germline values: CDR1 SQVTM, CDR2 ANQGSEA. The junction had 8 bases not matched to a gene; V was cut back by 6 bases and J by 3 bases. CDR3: CSVTVVAGTDTQYF. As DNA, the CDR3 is TGCAGCGTGACCGTGGTAGCGGGGACAGATACGCAGTATTTT.

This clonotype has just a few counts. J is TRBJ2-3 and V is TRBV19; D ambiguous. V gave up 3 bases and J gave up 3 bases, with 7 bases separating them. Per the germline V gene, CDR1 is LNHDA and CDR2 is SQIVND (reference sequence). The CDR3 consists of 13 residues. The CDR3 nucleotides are TGTGCCAGTAGTATTGGCTCTACAGATACGCAGTATTTT. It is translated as CASSIGSTDTQYF.

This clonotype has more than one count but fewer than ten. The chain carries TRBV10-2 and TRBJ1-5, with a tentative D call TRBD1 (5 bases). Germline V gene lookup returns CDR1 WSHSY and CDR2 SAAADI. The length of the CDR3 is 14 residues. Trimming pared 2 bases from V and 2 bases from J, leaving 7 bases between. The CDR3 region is CASSEIRGNQPQHF. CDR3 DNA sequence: TGCGCCAGCAGTGAGATCAGGGGCAATCAGCCCCAGCATTTT.

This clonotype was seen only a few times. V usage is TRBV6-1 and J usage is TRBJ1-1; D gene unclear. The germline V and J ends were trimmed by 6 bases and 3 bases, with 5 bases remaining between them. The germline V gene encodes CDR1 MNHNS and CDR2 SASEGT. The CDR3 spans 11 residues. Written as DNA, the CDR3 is TGTGCCAGCAGGTTGGACACTGAAGCTTTCTTT. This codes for CASRLDTEAFF.

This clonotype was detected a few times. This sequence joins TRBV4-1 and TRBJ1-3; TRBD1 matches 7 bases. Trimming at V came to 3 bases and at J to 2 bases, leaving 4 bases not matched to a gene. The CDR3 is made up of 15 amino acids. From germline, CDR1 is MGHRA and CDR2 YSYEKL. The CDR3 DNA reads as TGCGCCAGCAGCCAGTTAACAGGGGCTGGAAACACCATATATTTT. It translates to CASSQLTGAGNTIYF.

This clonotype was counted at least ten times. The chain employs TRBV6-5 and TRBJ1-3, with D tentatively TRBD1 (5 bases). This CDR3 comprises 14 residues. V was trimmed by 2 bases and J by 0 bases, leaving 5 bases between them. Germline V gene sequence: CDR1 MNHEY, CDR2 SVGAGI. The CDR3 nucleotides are TGTGCCAGCAGTTACGGGGGCTCTGGAAACACCATATATTTT. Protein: CASSYGGSGNTIYF.

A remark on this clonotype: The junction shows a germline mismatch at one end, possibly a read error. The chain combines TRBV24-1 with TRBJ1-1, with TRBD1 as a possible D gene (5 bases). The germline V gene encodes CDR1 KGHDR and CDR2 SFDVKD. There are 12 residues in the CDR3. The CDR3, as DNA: TGCAGGCATGGGGGTTGCAGCACTGAAGCTTTCTTT. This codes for CRHGGCSTEAFF.

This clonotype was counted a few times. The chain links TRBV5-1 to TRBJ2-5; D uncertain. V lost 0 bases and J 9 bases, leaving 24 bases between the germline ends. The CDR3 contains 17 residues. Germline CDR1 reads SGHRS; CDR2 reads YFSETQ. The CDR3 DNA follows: TGCGCCAGCAGCTTGGCGGCCTTGTGGCAGGATAGTGGGGCCCAGTACTTC. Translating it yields CASSLAALWQDSGAQYF.

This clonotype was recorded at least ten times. CDR3 residues: CASSEVSQGVSPLHF. In DNA form, the CDR3 reads TGTGCCAGCAGTGAAGTGAGTCAGGGAGTGTCACCCCTCCACTTT. This chain uses TRBV6-1 with TRBJ1-6; D is perhaps TRBD1 (5 bases). The length of the CDR3 is 15 residues. Germline V gene sequence: CDR1 MNHNS, CDR2 SASEGT. V lost 1 base to trimming and J lost 10 bases, with 14 bases between them.

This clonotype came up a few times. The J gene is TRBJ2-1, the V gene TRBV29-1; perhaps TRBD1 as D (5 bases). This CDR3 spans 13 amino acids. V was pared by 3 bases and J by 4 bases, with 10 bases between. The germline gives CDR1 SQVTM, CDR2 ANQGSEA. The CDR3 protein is CSVDRQQYNEQFF. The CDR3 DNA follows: TGCAGCGTTGACCGACAGCAATACAATGAGCAGTTCTTC.